Here is one T cell receptor (beta chain) with its context. What it binds is unknown. An equimolar mix of two oligonucleotides served as the beta constant-region primer for TRBC1 and TRBC2. Ligated cDNA was amplified by four rounds of PCR with nested alpha and beta constant-region primers and SP2. TCRdb ran MiXCR on the UMI-ligation and nested PCR reads and lists one entry per CDR3 protein. The sample yields tens of thousands of distinct CDR3 sequences, roughly 14% seen once. The record originates from a study of naive and memory T cell subsets. Study results and caveats: RNA-based TCR counts may shift with T cell activation and differentiation. The power law exponent of TCR abundance differed between naive and memory cells.

CDR3 length equals 16 residues. Germline CDR1 DFQATT, CDR2 SNEGSKA (reference sequence). V was trimmed by 0 bases and J by 8 bases, leaving 21 bases between them. Cells stained for CD3, CD4, CD8, CD45RA and CD27 were sorted into four subsets. The J gene is TRBJ2-3, the V gene TRBV20-1; D might be TRBD2 (7 bases). The material sequenced was central memory CD4+ T cells from blood. This receptor was identified in a human donor in good health. The DNA for the CDR3 is TGCAGTGCTAGAGATATGAAGGCGGGGGCCTTTGGTACGCAGTATTTT. It encodes CSARDMKAGAFGTQYF.